These 16 T cell receptor beta chains were sequenced from one sample in a study of T cell responses to AZD1222 COVID-19 vaccine. The protocol was immunoSEQ multiplex PCR, while the TCRdb copy is restricted to in-frame clones and leaves out a portion. The sample has about 130,000 clones, 80% to 95% seen once. Here the sequenced sample was peripheral blood, taken 28 days after the second AZD1222 dose. The receptors here all came from an adult who received the AZD1222 COVID-19 vaccine.

The chain couples TRBV5-4 to TRBJ1-1; maybe TRBD1 (5 bases). Germline CDR1 reads SGHNT; CDR2 reads YYREEE (reference sequence). The CDR3 length is 12 residues. Trimming took 4 bases from V and 6 from J, leaving 10 bases between them. The CDR3 is CASSAGGAEAFF. CDR3 DNA: TGTGCCAGCAGCGCCGGGGGAGCTGAAGCTTTCTTT.

This chain joins TRBV7-2 and TRBJ2-7; unclear D gene. The CDR3 extends over 13 amino acids. V dropped 5 bases and J dropped 4 bases, with 12 bases sitting between them. Germline V gives CDR1 SGHTA, CDR2 FQGNSA. The CDR3 sequence: CASSPVPNYEQYF. The DNA of the CDR3 is TGTGCCAGCAGCCCCGTCCCTAATTACGAGCAGTACTTC. Drawing the rest from reference TRBV7-2 and TRBJ2-7, the complete variable domain is GAGVSQSPSNKVTEKGKDVELRCDPISGHTALYWYRQSLGQGLEFLIYFQGNSAPDKSGLPSDRFSAERTGGSVSTLTIQRTQQEDSAVYLCASSPVPNYEQYFGPGTRLTVT.

The rearrangement joins TRBV12-5 to TRBJ1-2; 8 bases match TRBD1. CDR3 length equals 14 residues. V lost 6 bases and J lost 3; bases outside the gene matches: 6. Germline V gene sequence: CDR1 LGHNT, CDR2 FRNRAP. The CDR3 spells CASGTGQVHYGYTF. Written as DNA, the CDR3 is TGTGCTAGTGGGACGGGACAGGTCCACTATGGCTACACCTTC.

The chain couples TRBV6-5 to TRBJ1-1; TRBD1 matches at 8 bases. The CDR3 runs to 14 residues. J gave up 1 base and V 7 bases, and 5 bases lay outside the gene matches. CDR1 is MNHEY and CDR2 is SVGAGI in the germline V gene. The CDR3 loop is CASTEGQANTEAFF. The CDR3 coding sequence is TGTGCCAGCACCGAGGGACAGGCGAACACTGAAGCTTTCTTT.

This chain uses TRBV4-3 with TRBJ1-2; the D gene is possibly TRBD1 (5 bases). Between the trimmed V and J ends, which lost 4 bases and 5 bases, there was a span of 17 bases. CDR3 length equals 15 residues. Germline CDR1 LGHNA, CDR2 YSLEER. CDR3 coding DNA: TGCGCCAGCAGCCGATCCGGGACCTTAGGTTATGGCTACACCTTC. Its translation is CASSRSGTLGYGYTF.

This rearrangement joins TRBV9 to TRBJ1-1; 8 positions match TRBD1. The germline V gene has CDR1 SGDLS and CDR2 YYNGEE. Trimming took 3 bases from V and 5 from J; bases not matched to a gene: 6. CDR3 size: 14 residues. The CDR3 DNA is TGTGCCAGCAGCGGGGGACAGGTATGGACTGAAGCTTTCTTT. Residues: CASSGGQVWTEAFF.

This chain uses TRBV28 with TRBJ2-7; weak D call: TRBD2 (6 bases). This CDR3 comprises 13 residues. V lost 6 bases to trimming and J lost 3 bases, with 12 bases between them. Per germline, CDR1 MDHEN and CDR2 SYDVKM. CDR3 sequence: CASSGTLNYEQYF. DNA of the CDR3: TGTGCCAGCAGCGGGACTCTAAACTACGAGCAGTACTTC.

This rearrangement joins TRBV27 to TRBJ1-4; no reliable D call. Trimming stripped 4 bases from V and 8 bases from J, with 14 bases between. The CDR3 spans 14 residues. Germline V gene data show CDR1 as MNHEY and CDR2 as SMNVEV (reference sequence). The CDR3 spells CASSWRMSGEKLFF. Written as DNA, the CDR3 is TGTGCCAGCAGTTGGCGCATGTCGGGGGAAAAACTGTTTTTT.

The chain recombines TRBV5-1 with TRBJ1-2; 7 positions agree with TRBD1. There are 15 residues in the CDR3. Germline V gene lookup returns CDR1 SGHRS and CDR2 YFSETQ. With 4 bases clipped from V and 10 bases from J, the junction kept 16 bases outside the gene matches. CDR3 nucleotide sequence: TGCGCCAGCAGCCTTCCCCAGGGACAGTGGGAGGACTACACCTTC. Amino acids: CASSLPQGQWEDYTF. The whole variable domain, remainder taken from reference TRBV5-1 and TRBJ1-2, is KAGVTQTPRYLIKTRGQQVTLSCSPISGHRSVSWYQQTPGQGLQFLFEYFSETQRNKGNFPGRFSGRQFSNSRSEMNVSTLELGDSALYLCASSLPQGQWEDYTFGSGTRLTVV.

The chain carries TRBV10-2 and TRBJ1-1, with a tentative D call TRBD1 (5 bases). The CDR3 is made up of 14 amino acids. The germline V gene has CDR1 WSHSY and CDR2 SAAADI. The ends were cut back, 8 bases at V and 1 base at J, with 14 bases in the middle. CDR3 sequence reads: CASRRDGPNTEAFF. CDR3 DNA sequence: TGCGCCAGCCGCCGGGACGGCCCGAACACTGAAGCTTTCTTT.

In DNA, the CDR3 is TGTGCCAGCAGCCTCGGGACGAATACCTACCGCAATGAGCAGTTCTTC. It yields the protein CASSLGTNTYRNEQFF. The chain recombines TRBV7-8 with TRBJ2-1; D assignment may be TRBD1 or TRBD2 (5 bases each). V was trimmed by 5 bases and J by 6 bases, leaving 20 bases between them. The CDR3 contains 16 residues. Germline loops: CDR1 SGHVS, CDR2 FQNEAQ.

DNA for the CDR3: TGTGCCAGCAGTAGGCAGGGAGTTAACTATGGCTACACCTTC. Amino acids: CASSRQGVNYGYTF. This chain uses TRBV6-5 with TRBJ1-2, with D tentatively TRBD1 (5 bases). V was cut by 5 bases and J by 1 base, with 11 bases left in between. CDR3 length: 14 amino acids. Germline V CDR1 and CDR2: MNHEY, SVGAGI.

The rearrangement joins TRBV19 to TRBJ1-3; 8 bases are shared with TRBD1. Looked up from germline, CDR1 is LNHDA and CDR2 is SQIVND (reference sequence). V was pared by 6 bases and J by 1 base, with 11 bases of the junction left unmatched. The CDR3 consists of 17 residues. Here the CDR3 reads CASSLVDRALSGNTIYF. For the CDR3, the DNA is TGTGCCAGTAGCCTGGTGGACAGGGCACTTTCTGGAAACACCATATATTTT.

This chain uses TRBV5-1 with TRBJ1-2; D remains ambiguous. The CDR3 runs to 14 residues. CDR1 is SGHRS and CDR2 is YFSETQ in the germline V gene. V lost 0 bases and J 3 bases, leaving 9 bases between the germline ends. The DNA for the CDR3 is TGCGCCAGCAGCTTGGAAGGGCTCCACTATGGCTACACCTTC. This translates into CASSLEGLHYGYTF.

This CDR3 reads CASSPTGASHSGNQPQHF. CDR3 in DNA: TGTGCCAGCTCACCAACAGGGGCGTCCCATAGTGGCAATCAGCCCCAGCATTTT. This chain joins TRBV18 and TRBJ1-5, with 7 bases identical to TRBD1. V was pared by 2 bases and J by 2 bases, with 12 bases of the junction left unmatched. The germline gives CDR1 KGHSH, CDR2 LQKENI. The CDR3 is made up of 18 amino acids.

J is TRBJ1-6 and V is TRBV15, with D perhaps matching TRBD1 (5 bases). The CDR3 runs 13 residues. Looked up from germline, CDR1 is LNHNV and CDR2 is YYDKDF (reference sequence). The V and J ends lost 3 bases and 7 bases respectively, with 7 bases between them. The CDR3 loop is CATSRGVNSPLHF. CDR3 in DNA: TGTGCCACCAGCAGGGGGGTGAATTCACCCCTCCACTTT.